This T cell receptor beta chain was captured by sequencing in a study of neurological immune-mediated disorders. The CDR3 has 13 residues. Germline values: CDR1 MDHEN, CDR2 SYDVKM. Trimming left V 6 bases short and J 2 bases short, with 11 bases between. The table lists this clonotype with many counts. Each CDR3 protein is one row after TCRdb ran MiXCR on the 5' RACE reads. Of approximately 58,000 distinct CDR3 sequences detected, 10% to 12% appear once; the ten largest clones hold over 1.5%. This chain joins TRBV28 and TRBJ2-7, with D tentatively TRBD1 (7 bases). The clonotype comes from a man in his fifties or sixties in good health. The sequenced material came from PBMCs. CDR3 loop: CASSQGGTYEQYF. CDR3 in DNA: TGTGCCAGCAGCCAGGGGGGAACCTACGAGCAGTACTTC.